Below, one T cell receptor (beta chain) is given with its context. Its target is not known. These data come from a study of metastatic and nonmetastatic thyroid tumors. Study information: The study looked at repertoires side by side in blood and in tumor or nodule tissue from malignant and benign thyroid patients. Study conclusions and caveats: It was reported that TCR beta diversity was significantly higher in malignant thyroid tumors than benign nodules, in blood and tumor.

The authors' processing: Construction of a distant-metastasis classifier for papillary thyroid cancer relied on CDR3 differences across clinicopathological groups. From the PCR reads, TCRdb re-called clones with MiXCR. TCRdb's processing, not the authors', yielded these V and J calls. This sample carries tens of thousands of clones, roughly 20% of them seen once, and the ten largest clones take about 4.5%. Patients were all untreated before their thyroid surgery. Germline V gene data show CDR1 as MNHNS and CDR2 as SASEGT. The CDR3 totals 12 residues. The TCR comes from a female donor with papillary thyroid cancer or a benign thyroid nodule (not recorded which). Some clones in this sample may be carry-over from other donors' samples. The rearrangement joins TRBV6-1 to TRBJ2-7; 9 nucleotides align to TRBD2. Sequences were obtained from adjacent normal tissue. CDR3 nucleotide sequence: TGTGAAAGCTTAGCGGGAGTGGGAGAGCAGTACTTC. Translated, it gives CESLAGVGEQYF.